This record looks at one T cell receptor (beta chain) sequence and its context. Its antigen is not yet known. No much larger clonotype is one base removed from it; base qualities were not supplied. This sample is part of a study of blood T cell repertoires in COVID-19 (dated by TCRdb to the early 2020s). About the investigation overall: Collaborator samples came from the United States, Italy and Spain and covered acute and convalescent phases of COVID-19. The prospective study material was composed of cDNA or gDNA derived from T cells, B-cell-depleted T cells, or PBMCs. A freely available public database, intended as a resource for researchers studying the immune response to SARS-CoV-2, is where the repertoires were released. Nearly every sample came with metadata listing a de-identified subject ID, COVID-19 status, age in years and sex. Samples were obtained from the ongoing ImmuneRACE study (first 160 participants) and from 1,254 subjects provided by 6 global collaborators. Where available, HLA class I and class II types were taken from metadata supplied by the sample provider and were not determined by assay-based typing. Deeply sampled blood TCRbeta repertoires from subjects exposed to, actively infected with, or recovered from COVID-19 were included in the dataset. Broader findings and caveats from the paper: Clinical and demographic metadata were provided uncurated, with the amount varying by source and participant.

At the junction V is shortened by 0 bases and J by 1 base, with 10 bases in between. For CDR1 and CDR2, the germline V gene (reference sequence) lists SGHNT and YYREEE. The CDR3 starts with the cysteine, ends with the phenylalanine, and has 15 residues. Of all the DNA, just the CDR3 is kept, 45 bases in frame from base 1. The immunoSEQ Assay, a bias-controlled multiplex PCR, was used to amplify TCRbeta CDR3 regions from genomic DNA. The authors processed their data as follows. Nucleated cell counts per sample were estimated from amplification of reference gene primers within the assay. To quantify the absolute abundance of each unique TCRbeta CDR3 rearrangement, sequence reads were collapsed and filtered. Productive Simpson clonality was computed per sample as the square root of Simpson's diversity index over productive rearrangements. Held by TCRdb, this immuneACCESS table contains in-frame sequences only and omits some clones. Under half of the omission traces to an unresolved V gene where checked; the cause of the rest is unknown. The DNA was the basis for D and trimming; V, J and clone size are from that table. For this sample there are about 440,000 clones; about nine tenths appear just once. The ten biggest clones cover around 12% of the sample.

One collaborating source in Seattle enrolled patients during active infection and followed them longitudinally through the course of disease. The collaborating institutions used their own protocols to collect whole blood in K2EDTA tubes. Collaborator samples were shipped for TCRbeta analysis as frozen whole blood, isolated PBMCs, or DNA extracted from either sample type. Sequenced sample: peripheral blood. The rearrangement combines TRBV5-4 with TRBJ1-1; the D segment could be TRBD1, given 5 matching bases. The receptor's source is a woman aged 45 to 65 with COVID-19, enrolled during active disease. The encoded CDR3 is CASSLAGHTNTEAFF. The nucleotides read TGTGCCAGCAGCTTGGCCGGACACACGAACACTGAAGCTTTCTTT.